What follows is one T cell receptor (beta chain) and its context. Its antigen is unknown. The sample is drawn from a study of CD8+ T cells in alopecia areata. Study-wide points: In scalp and blood, many expanded lesional clones persisted during tofacitinib.

Noted treatment: oral pan-JAK inhibitor, 5-10 mg twice daily. Following RNA extraction, reverse transcription yielded cDNA that acted as the sequencing template. Clones were sequenced by immunoSEQ multiplex PCR, and TCRdb holds only the in-frame ones, with some missing. Of 200,000 to 250,000 clones listed, approximately 70% are singletons. With 5 bases removed from V and 6 bases from J, the gap between germline ends came to 17 bases. The CDR3 loop spans 15 amino acids. CDR1 is MNHEY and CDR2 is SVGAGI in the germline V gene. This TCR came from a human donor with alopecia areata. The sample was CD4+ T cells sorted from blood, taken at week 44, from a patient treated with tofacitinib. The chain joins TRBV6-5 to TRBJ2-1; a weak D match, TRBD2 (6 bases). The CDR3 region has the DNA TGTGCCAGCAGTCTTAATCCCGGGACTCCCAATGAGCAGTTCTTC. Translation: CASSLNPGTPNEQFF.